The clone carrying this T cell receptor (beta chain) occurred many times. This specimen comes from a study of T-cell reconstitution after alpha-beta-depleted transplantation in children. A library of TCRbeta sequences, prepared with unique molecular identifiers, was generated. TCRdb independently ran MiXCR on the PCR reads; one entry per CDR3 protein. The repertoire includes approximately 350,000 distinct CDR3 sequences, 16% of them detected once, and roughly 40% sits in the top ten. The CDR3 contains 14 residues. Trimming took off 2 bases at V and 4 bases at J, with 10 bases between the two ends. The sequence derives from a male patient between 2 and 15 years old who had a stem cell transplant for acute lymphoblastic leukemia, so the T cells may come from the graft donor. The V call is TRBV12-3 or TRBV12-4, the J call TRBJ2-3; D may be TRBD1 or TRBD2 (5 bases each). This material consisted of PBMCs, mostly from graft donor cells, taken 360 days after TCRalphabeta/CD19-depleted stem cell transplant. CDR3: CASSLWGIPDTQYF. The CDR3, as DNA: TGTGCCAGCAGTTTATGGGGGATCCCAGATACGCAGTATTTT.